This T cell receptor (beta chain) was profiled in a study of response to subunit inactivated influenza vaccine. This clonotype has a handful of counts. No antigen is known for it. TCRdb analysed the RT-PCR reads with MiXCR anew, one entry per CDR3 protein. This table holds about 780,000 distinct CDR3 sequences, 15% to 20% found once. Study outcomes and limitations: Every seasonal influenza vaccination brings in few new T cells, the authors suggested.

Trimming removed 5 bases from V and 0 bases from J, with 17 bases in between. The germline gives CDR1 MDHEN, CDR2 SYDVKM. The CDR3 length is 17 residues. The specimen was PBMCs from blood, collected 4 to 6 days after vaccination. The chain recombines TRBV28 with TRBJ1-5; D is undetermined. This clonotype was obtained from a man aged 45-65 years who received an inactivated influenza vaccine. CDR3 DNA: TGTGCCAGCAGTACTATCCACGGACCAAGTAGCAATCAGCCCCAGCATTTT. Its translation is CASSTIHGPSSNQPQHF.